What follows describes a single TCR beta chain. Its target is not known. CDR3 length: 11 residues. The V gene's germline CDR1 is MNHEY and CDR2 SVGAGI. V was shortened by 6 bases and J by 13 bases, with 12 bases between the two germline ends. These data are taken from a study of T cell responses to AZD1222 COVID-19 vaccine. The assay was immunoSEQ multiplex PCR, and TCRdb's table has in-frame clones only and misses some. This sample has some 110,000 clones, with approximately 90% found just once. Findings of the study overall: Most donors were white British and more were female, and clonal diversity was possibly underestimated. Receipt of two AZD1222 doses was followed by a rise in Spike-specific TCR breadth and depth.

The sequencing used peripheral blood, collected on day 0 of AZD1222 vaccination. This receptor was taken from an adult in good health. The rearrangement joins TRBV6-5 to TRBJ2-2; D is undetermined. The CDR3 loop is CASSLLSGLFF. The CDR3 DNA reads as TGTGCCAGCAGCTTGCTTAGTGGGCTGTTTTTT.